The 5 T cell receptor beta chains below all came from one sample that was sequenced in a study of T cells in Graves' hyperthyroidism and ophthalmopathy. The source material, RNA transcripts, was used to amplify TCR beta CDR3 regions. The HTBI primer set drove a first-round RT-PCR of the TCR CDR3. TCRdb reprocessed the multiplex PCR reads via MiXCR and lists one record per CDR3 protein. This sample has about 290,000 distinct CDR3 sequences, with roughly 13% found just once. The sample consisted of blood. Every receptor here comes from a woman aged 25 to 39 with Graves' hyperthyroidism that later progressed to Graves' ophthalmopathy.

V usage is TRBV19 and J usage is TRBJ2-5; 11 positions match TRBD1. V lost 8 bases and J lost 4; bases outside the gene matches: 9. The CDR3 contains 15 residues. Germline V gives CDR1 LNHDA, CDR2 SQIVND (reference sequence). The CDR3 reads CASAGTGTGGETQYF. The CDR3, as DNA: TGTGCCAGTGCGGGCACAGGGACAGGGGGAGAGACCCAGTACTTC.

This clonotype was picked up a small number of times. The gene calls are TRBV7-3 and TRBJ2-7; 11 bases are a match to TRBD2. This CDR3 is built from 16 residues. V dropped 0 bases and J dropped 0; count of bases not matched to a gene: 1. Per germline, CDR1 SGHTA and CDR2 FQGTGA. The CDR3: CASSLTGTSGSYEQYF. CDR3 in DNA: TGTGCCAGCAGCTTAACTGGGACTAGCGGCTCCTACGAGCAGTACTTC.

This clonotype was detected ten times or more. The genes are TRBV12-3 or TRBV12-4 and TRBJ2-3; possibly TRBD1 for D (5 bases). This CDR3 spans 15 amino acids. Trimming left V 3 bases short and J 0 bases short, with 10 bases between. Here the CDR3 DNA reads TGTGCCAGCAGTTTCCAGGACACTAGCACAGATACGCAGTATTTT. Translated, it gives CASSFQDTSTDTQYF.

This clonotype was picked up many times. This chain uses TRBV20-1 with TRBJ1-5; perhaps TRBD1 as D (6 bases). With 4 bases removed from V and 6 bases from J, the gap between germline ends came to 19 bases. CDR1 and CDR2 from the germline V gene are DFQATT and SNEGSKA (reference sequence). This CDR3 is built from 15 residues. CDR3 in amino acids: CSAMPWDKLFQPQHF. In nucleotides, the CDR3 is TGCAGTGCTATGCCCTGGGACAAACTTTTTCAGCCCCAGCATTTT.

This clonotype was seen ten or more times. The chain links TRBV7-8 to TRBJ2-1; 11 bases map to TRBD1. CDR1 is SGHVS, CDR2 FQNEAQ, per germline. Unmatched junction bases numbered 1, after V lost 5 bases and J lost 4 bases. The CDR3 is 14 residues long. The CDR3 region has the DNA TGTGCCAGCAGCGGACAGGGGGCGTACAATGAGCAGTTCTTC. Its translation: CASSGQGAYNEQFF.